These 8 T cell receptor beta chains were all obtained from the same sample, sequenced in a study of regulatory T cells in long-lasting Graves disease. Time point meaning: newly diagnosed GD, antithyroid drugs for less than 3 months. The TCR library used RNA extracted from PBMCs. Construction of TCR beta libraries relied on iRepertoire HTBI primers and on Arm-PCR targeting CDR3 regions. MiXCR was run by TCRdb on the multiplex PCR reads, yielding one entry per CDR3 protein. Among 550,000 to 600,000 distinct CDR3 sequences listed, about 15% were seen once. The same specimen was also included in a second study, on T cells in Graves' hyperthyroidism and ophthalmopathy.

The sequencing used peripheral blood mononuclear cells (PBMCs), collected at new diagnosis, from a patient treated with antithyroid drugs. All receptors derive from a man younger than 30 with Graves disease.

With regard to this clonotype: A much more abundant neighbour one base away suggests this may be a read error. The J gene is TRBJ1-1, the V gene TRBV7-2; the D gene is possibly TRBD1 (6 bases). Germline CDR1 reads SGHTA; CDR2 reads FQGNSA. CDR3 length equals 12 residues. CDR3 DNA: TGTGCCGGCAGCTCTCGGGACAAACGAGCTTTCTTT. Residues: CAGSSRDKRAFF.

This clonotype was picked up many times. The gene calls are TRBV3-1 and TRBJ2-7, with D perhaps assigned TRBD1 or TRBD2 (5 bases each). This CDR3 is 14 amino acids long. Trimming left V 3 bases short and J 6 bases short, with 15 bases between. The germline gives CDR1 LGHDT, CDR2 YNNKEL (reference sequence). DNA of the CDR3: TGTGCCAGCAGCCACCGAGGGGTAGGGTTCGAGCAGTACTTC. Its protein is CASSHRGVGFEQYF.

The rearrangement uses TRBV4-1 and TRBJ2-1, with D maybe TRBD2 (5 bases). Per the germline V gene, CDR1 is MGHRA and CDR2 is YSYEKL. This CDR3 is 13 amino acids long. V lost 0 bases to trimming and J lost 12 bases, with 12 bases between them. This chain's CDR3 is CASSQDWRVGQFF. DNA of the CDR3: TGCGCCAGCAGCCAAGATTGGCGGGTAGGGCAGTTCTTC.

Regarding this clonotype: A read error may explain this, as a much larger clone is one base away. The rearrangement joins TRBV7-9 to TRBJ1-5; 7 positions agree with TRBD1. CDR1 is SEHNR and CDR2 is FQNEAQ in the germline V gene (reference sequence). The junction had 12 bases not matched to a gene; V was cut back by 5 bases and J by 5 bases. This CDR3 is 16 amino acids long. As DNA, the CDR3 is TGTGCCAGCAGCGAGGGCAGGGGGAAGTCAGATCAGCCCCAGCATTTT. Translating it yields CASSEGRGKSDQPQHF.

This clonotype showed up many times. V is TRBV28 and J is TRBJ2-1, with D possibly matching TRBD2 (6 bases). V dropped 5 bases and J dropped 9 bases, with 17 bases sitting between them. The CDR3 consists of 14 residues. The germline V gene has CDR1 MDHEN and CDR2 SYDVKM. The CDR3 nucleotides read TGTGCCAGCAGTGAGGGCGGGGAAAGAGGTGAGCAGTTCTTC. Protein: CASSEGGERGEQFF.

This clonotype was counted at least ten times. The V call is TRBV30, the J call TRBJ1-1; D may be TRBD1 (6 bases). Trimming took 0 bases from V and 6 from J, leaving 11 bases between them. The CDR3 totals 13 residues. The germline V gene encodes CDR1 GTSNPN and CDR2 SVGIG (reference sequence). CDR3 bases: TGTGCCTGGAGTGTAGGGGGATGGTCTGAAGCTTTCTTT. Protein sequence: CAWSVGGWSEAFF.

This chain connects TRBV24-1 to TRBJ1-3; D call uncertain. Trimming shortened V by 4 bases and J by 4 bases, and 10 bases separated the two germline ends. Germline CDR1 and CDR2: KGHDR and SFDVKD. The CDR3 contains 14 residues. The CDR3 loop is CATSDPGRGNTIYF. CDR3 coding DNA: TGTGCCACCAGTGACCCTGGACGGGGAAACACCATATATTTT.

This clonotype was found many times. J is TRBJ1-5 and V is TRBV2; D is ambiguous. Per the germline V gene, CDR1 is SNHLY and CDR2 is FYNNEI. There are 13 residues in the CDR3. V gave up 8 bases and J gave up 3 bases, with 11 bases separating them. CDR3 nucleotide sequence: TGTGCCAGCGGCGGGCAGGACAATCAGCCCCAGCATTTT. Translated, it gives CASGGQDNQPQHF. Variable domain in full (rest from reference TRBV2 and TRBJ1-5): EPEVTQTPSHQVTQMGQEVILRCVPISNHLYFYWYRQILGQKVEFLVSFYNNEISEKSEIFDDQFSVERPDGSNFTLKIRSTKLEDSAMYFCASGGQDNQPQHFGDGTRLSIL.